What follows is one T cell receptor (beta chain) and its context. This sample stems from a study of technical replicates of blood from a handful of donors. Sequencing was performed with immunoSEQ multiplex PCR; in TCRdb, only in-frame clones are kept and a portion is missing. The sample carries about 80,000 clones, 75% to 95% recorded once. CDR3 size: 14 residues. CDR1 and CDR2 (germline): SNHLY, FYNNEI. V gave up 6 bases and J gave up 3 bases, with 12 bases separating them. This receptor was identified in a human donor in good health. The chain joins TRBV2 to TRBJ1-3; D may be TRBD1 (6 bases). Input material: T cells isolated from PBMCs. Written as DNA, the CDR3 is TGTGCCAGCAGAGAACAGGGTAATGGAAACACCATATATTTT. Residues: CASREQGNGNTIYF.